This section outlines one TCR beta chain sequence together with its context. What it binds is not known. J gave up 5 bases and V 3 bases, and 4 bases lay outside the gene matches. The length of the CDR3 is 14 residues. Germline lookup yields CDR1 MDHEN and CDR2 SYDVKM. This entry comes from a study of graft-versus-host responses after intestinal transplantation. Study-level findings and limits: Early post-transplant HvG declines tracked with peak circulating GvH clone levels.

Processing released intraepithelial and lamina propria lymphocytes from the graft tissue. Clones were sequenced by immunoSEQ multiplex PCR, and TCRdb holds only the in-frame ones, with some missing. The table records 15,000 to 25,000 clones, roughly three quarters of them present only once. The V call is TRBV28, the J call TRBJ1-2; 9 positions agree with TRBD1. This receptor was identified in a human patient who received an intestinal transplant, so some T cells may come from the graft donor. Sequencing used ileum tissue, obtained around 20 days after intestinal transplant. As DNA, the CDR3 is TGTGCCAGCAGTTTTTCCGGGACAGGGTATGGCTACACCTTC. It is translated as CASSFSGTGYGYTF.